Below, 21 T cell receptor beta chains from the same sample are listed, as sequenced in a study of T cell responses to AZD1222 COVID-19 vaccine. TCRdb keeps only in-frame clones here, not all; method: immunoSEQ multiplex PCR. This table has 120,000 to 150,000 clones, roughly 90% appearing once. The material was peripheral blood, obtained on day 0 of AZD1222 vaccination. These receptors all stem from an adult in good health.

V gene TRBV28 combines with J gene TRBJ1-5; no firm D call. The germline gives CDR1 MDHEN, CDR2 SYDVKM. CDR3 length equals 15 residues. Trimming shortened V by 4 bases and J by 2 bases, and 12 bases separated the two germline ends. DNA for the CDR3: TGTGCCAGCAGTTATAGCGGGGAGGGCAATCAGCCCCAGCATTTT. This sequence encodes CASSYSGEGNQPQHF.

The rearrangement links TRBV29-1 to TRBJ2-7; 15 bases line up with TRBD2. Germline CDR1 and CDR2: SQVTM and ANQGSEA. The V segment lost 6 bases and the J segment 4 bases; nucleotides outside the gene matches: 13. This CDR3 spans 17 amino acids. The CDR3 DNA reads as TGCAGCGTCGACGGACTAGCGGGAGGGCCCTCCCCTTACGAGCAGTACTTC. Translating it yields CSVDGLAGGPSPYEQYF.

DNA of the CDR3: TGTGCCAGCAGCTCGAGCGGGCAAGACCCGGACATTCAGTACTTC. This sequence encodes CASSSSGQDPDIQYF. The rearrangement joins TRBV7-9 to TRBJ2-4; D is possibly TRBD2 (6 bases). The CDR3 totals 15 residues. The V end lost 4 bases, the J end lost 8 bases, and 18 bases lay between the germline ends. CDR1 and CDR2 from the germline V gene are SEHNR and FQNEAQ (reference sequence).

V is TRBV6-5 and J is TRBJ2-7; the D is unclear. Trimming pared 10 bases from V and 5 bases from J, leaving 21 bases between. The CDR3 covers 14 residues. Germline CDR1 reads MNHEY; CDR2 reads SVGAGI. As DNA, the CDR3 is TGTGCCACCAAGGACGATCTCATGGACCACGAGCAGTACTTC. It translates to CATKDDLMDHEQYF.

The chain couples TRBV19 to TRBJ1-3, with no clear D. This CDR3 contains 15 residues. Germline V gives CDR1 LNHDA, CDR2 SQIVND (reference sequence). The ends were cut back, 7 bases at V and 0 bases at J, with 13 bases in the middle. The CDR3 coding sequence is TGTGCCAGTACTGAGGCGGGTAACTCTGGAAACACCATATATTTT. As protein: CASTEAGNSGNTIYF.

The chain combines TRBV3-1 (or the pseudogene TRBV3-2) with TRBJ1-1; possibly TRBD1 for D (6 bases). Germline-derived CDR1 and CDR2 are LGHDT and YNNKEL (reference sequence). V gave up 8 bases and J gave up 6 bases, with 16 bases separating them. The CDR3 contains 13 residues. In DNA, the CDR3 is TGTGCCAGCGTCCGGACAGTCGAATCTGAAGCTTTCTTT. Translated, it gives CASVRTVESEAFF.

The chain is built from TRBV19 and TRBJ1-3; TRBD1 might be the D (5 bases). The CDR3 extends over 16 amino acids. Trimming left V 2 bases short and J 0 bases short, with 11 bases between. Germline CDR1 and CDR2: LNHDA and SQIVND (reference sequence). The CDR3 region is CASSIRGAPSGNTIYF. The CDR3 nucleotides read TGTGCCAGTAGTATACGGGGCGCCCCCTCTGGAAACACCATATATTTT.

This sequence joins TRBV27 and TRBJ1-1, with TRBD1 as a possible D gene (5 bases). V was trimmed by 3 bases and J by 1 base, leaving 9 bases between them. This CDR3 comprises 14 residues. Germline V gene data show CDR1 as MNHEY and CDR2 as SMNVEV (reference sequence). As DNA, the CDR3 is TGTGCCAGCAGTTTGGGGACGGCGAACACTGAAGCTTTCTTT. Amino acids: CASSLGTANTEAFF.

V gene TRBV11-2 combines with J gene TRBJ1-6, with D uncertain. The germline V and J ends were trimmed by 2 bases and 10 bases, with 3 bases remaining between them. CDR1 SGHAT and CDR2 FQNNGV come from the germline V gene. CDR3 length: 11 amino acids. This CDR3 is CASSLNSPLHF. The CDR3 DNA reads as TGTGCCAGCAGCTTAAACTCACCCCTCCACTTT.

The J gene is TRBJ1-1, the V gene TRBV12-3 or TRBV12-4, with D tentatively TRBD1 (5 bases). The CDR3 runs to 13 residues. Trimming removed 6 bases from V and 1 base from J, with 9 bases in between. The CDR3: CASRYRQNTEAFF. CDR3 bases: TGTGCCAGCAGATACAGGCAGAACACTGAAGCTTTCTTT.

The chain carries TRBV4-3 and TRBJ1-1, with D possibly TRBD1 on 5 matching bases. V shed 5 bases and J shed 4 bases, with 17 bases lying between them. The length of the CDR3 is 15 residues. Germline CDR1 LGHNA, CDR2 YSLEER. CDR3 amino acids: CASSVWQGGGTEAFF. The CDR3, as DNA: TGCGCCAGCAGCGTATGGCAGGGCGGCGGCACTGAAGCTTTCTTT.

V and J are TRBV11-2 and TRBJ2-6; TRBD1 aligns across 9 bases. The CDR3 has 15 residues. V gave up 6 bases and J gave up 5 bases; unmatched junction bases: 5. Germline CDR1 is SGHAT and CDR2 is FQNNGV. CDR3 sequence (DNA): TGTGCCAGCAGATACAGGGGGCGGAGGGCCAACGTCCTGACTTTC. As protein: CASRYRGRRANVLTF.

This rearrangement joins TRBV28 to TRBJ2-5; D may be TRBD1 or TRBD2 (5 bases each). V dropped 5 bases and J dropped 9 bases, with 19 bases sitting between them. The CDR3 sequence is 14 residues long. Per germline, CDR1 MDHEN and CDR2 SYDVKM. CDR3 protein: CASSPAGTHEAQYF. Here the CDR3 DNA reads TGTGCCAGCAGTCCGGCCGGGACCCACGAAGCCCAGTACTTC.

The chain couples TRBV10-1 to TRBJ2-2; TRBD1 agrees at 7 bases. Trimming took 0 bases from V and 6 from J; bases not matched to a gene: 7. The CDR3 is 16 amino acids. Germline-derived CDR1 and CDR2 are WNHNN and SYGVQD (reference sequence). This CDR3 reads CASSESAGQAAGELFF. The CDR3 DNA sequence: TGCGCCAGCAGTGAGTCGGCTGGACAGGCGGCCGGGGAGCTGTTTTTT.

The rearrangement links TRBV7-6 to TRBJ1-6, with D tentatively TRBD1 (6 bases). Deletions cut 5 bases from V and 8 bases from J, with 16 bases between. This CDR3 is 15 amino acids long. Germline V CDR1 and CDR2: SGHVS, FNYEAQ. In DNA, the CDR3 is TGTGCCAGCAGCCTATCGGCGGGGGGCGATTCACCCCTCCACTTT. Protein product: CASSLSAGGDSPLHF. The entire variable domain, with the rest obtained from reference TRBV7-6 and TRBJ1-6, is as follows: GAGVSQSPRYKVTKRGQDVALRCDPISGHVSLYWYRQALGQGPEFLTYFNYEAQQDKSGLPNDRFSAERPEGSISTLTIQRTEQRDSAMYRCASSLSAGGDSPLHFGNGTRLTVT.

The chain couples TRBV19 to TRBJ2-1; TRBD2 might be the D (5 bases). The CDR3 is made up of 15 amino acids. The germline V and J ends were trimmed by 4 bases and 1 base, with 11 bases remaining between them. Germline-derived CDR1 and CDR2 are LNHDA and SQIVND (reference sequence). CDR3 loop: CASSKTTLSYNEQFF. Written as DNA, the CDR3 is TGTGCCAGTAGTAAGACTACCCTATCCTACAATGAGCAGTTCTTC.

The DNA of the CDR3 is TGTGCCAGCAGCTTAGAATCATACACTGAAGCTTTCTTT. Amino acid sequence: CASSLESYTEAFF. The chain couples TRBV7-6 to TRBJ1-1; D is undetermined. The CDR3 runs 13 residues. Trimming stripped 1 base from V and 3 bases from J, with 6 bases between. The germline gives CDR1 SGHVS, CDR2 FNYEAQ.

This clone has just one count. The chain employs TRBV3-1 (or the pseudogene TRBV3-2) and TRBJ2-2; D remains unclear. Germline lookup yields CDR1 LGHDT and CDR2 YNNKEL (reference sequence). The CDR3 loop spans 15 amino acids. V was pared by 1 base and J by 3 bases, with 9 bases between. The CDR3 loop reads CASSQGVGHTGELFF. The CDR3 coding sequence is TGTGCCAGCAGCCAAGGAGTGGGCCACACCGGGGAGCTGTTTTTT.

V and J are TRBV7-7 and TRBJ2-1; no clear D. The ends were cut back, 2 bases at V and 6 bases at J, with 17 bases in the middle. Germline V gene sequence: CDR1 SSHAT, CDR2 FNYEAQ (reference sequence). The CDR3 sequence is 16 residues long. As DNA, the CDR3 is TGTGCCAGCAGCTTAACCGCGCCGTCAGGCCCCAATGAGCAGTTCTTC. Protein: CASSLTAPSGPNEQFF.

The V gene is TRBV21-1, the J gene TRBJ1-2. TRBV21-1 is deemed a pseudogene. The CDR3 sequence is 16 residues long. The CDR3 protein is CASSKRPPGGFGGYTF. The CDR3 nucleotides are TGTGCCAGCAGCAAACGTCCGCCGGGGGGATTCGGGGGCTACACCTTC.

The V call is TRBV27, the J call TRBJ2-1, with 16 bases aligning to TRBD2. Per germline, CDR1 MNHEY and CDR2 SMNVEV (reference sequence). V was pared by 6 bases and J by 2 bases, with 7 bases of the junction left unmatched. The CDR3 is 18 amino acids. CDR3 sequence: CASRGTSGRVAPYNEQFF. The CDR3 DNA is TGTGCCAGCAGGGGGACTAGCGGGAGGGTTGCCCCCTACAATGAGCAGTTCTTC.